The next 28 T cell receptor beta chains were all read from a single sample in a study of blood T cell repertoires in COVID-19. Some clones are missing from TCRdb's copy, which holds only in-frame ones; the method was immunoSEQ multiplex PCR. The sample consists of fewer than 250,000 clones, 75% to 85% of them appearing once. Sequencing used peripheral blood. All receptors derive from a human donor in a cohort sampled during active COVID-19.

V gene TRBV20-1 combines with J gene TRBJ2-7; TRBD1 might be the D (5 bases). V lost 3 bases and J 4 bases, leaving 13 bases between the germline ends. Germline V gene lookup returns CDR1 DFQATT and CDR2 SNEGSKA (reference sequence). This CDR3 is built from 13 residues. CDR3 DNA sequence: TGCAGTGCTAGTCCCGACAGACAATACGAGCAGTACTTC. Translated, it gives CSASPDRQYEQYF.

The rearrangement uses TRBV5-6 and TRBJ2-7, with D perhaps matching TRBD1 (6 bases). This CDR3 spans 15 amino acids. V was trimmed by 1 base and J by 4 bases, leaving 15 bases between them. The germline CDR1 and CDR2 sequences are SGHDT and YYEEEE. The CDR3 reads CASSLSITGWYEQYF. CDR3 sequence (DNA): TGTGCCAGCAGCTTGTCTATAACAGGGTGGTACGAGCAGTACTTC.

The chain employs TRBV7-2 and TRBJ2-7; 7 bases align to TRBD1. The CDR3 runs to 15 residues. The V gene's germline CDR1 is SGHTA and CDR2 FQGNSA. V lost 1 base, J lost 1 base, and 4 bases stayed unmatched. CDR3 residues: CASSLGQGPSYEQYF. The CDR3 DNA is TGTGCCAGCAGCTTAGGACAGGGACCATCCTACGAGCAGTACTTC.

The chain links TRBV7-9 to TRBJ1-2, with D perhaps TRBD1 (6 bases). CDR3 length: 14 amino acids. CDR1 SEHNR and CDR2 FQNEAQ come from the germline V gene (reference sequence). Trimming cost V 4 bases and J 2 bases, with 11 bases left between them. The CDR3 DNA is TGTGCCAGCAGCTCCCTCAGGGGCAACTATGGCTACACCTTC. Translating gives CASSSLRGNYGYTF.

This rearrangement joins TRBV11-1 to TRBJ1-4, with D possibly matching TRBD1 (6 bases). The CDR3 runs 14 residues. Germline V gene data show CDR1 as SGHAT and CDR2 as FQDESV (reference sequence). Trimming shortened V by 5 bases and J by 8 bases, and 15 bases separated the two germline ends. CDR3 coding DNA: TGTGCCAGCAGCGCGGACAGTATTGGGGAAAAACTGTTTTTT. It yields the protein CASSADSIGEKLFF.

The CDR3 spells CAWSVTELGNTIYF. CDR3 coding DNA: TGTGCCTGGAGTGTAACAGAGCTTGGAAACACCATATATTTT. The chain carries TRBV30 and TRBJ1-3; D remains unclear. Germline V gives CDR1 GTSNPN, CDR2 SVGIG (reference sequence). V shed 0 bases and J shed 3 bases, with 9 bases lying between them. CDR3 length equals 14 residues. Drawing the rest from reference TRBV30 and TRBJ1-3, the complete variable domain is SQTIHQWPATLVQPVGSPLSLECTVEGTSNPNLYWYRQAAGRGLQLLFYSVGIGQISSEVPQNLSASRPQDRQFILSSKKLLLSDSGFYLCAWSVTELGNTIYFGEGSWLTVV.

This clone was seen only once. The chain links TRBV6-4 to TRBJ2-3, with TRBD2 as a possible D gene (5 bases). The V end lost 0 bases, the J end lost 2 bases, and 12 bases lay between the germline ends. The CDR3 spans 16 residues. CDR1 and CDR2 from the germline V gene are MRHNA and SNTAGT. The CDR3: CASSDSNGLLTDTQYF. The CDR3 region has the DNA TGTGCCAGCAGTGACTCGAACGGACTTCTCACAGATACGCAGTATTTT.

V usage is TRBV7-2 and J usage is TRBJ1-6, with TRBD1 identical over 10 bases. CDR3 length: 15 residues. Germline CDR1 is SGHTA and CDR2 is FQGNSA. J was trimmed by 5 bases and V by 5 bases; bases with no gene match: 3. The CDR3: CASSRGQGHNSPLHF. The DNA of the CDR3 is TGTGCCAGCAGCAGGGGACAGGGGCATAATTCACCCCTCCACTTT.

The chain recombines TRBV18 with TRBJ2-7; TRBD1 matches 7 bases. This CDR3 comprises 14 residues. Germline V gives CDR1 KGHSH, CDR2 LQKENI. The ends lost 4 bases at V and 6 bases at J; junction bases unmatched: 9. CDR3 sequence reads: CASSRGQAATEQYF. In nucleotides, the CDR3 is TGTGCCAGCTCACGAGGACAGGCCGCGACCGAGCAGTACTTC.

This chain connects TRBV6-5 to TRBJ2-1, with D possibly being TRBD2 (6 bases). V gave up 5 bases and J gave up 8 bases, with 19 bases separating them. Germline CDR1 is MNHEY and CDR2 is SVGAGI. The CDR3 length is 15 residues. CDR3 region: CASSPETRGVHEQFF. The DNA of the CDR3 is TGTGCCAGCAGTCCCGAAACCCGCGGGGTCCATGAGCAGTTCTTC.

CDR3 protein: CASTRVGTISNQPQHF. DNA of the CDR3: TGTGCCAGCACCCGTGTGGGGACTATAAGCAATCAGCCCCAGCATTTT. The chain has TRBV28 and TRBJ1-5; possible D gene TRBD1, 5 bases. Trimming removed 7 bases from V and 1 base from J, with 17 bases in between. Germline assignment: CDR1 MDHEN and CDR2 SYDVKM. The CDR3 runs 16 residues. The whole variable domain, filled in from reference TRBV28 and TRBJ1-5, reads DVKVTQSSRYLVKRTGEKVFLECVQDMDHENMFWYRQDPGLGLRLIYFSYDVKMKEKGDIPEGYSVSREKKERFSLILESASTNQTSMYLCASTRVGTISNQPQHFGDGTRLSIL.

CDR3 in amino acids: CASSLWTGGTDEQFF. In DNA, the CDR3 is TGTGCCAGCAGCTTATGGACAGGGGGCACGGATGAGCAGTTCTTC. J is TRBJ2-1 and V is TRBV7-2; TRBD1 aligns across 11 bases. The CDR3 extends over 15 amino acids. CDR1 SGHTA and CDR2 FQGNSA come from the germline V gene. After removal of 2 bases from V and 8 bases from J, the junction contained 5 bases not matched to a gene.

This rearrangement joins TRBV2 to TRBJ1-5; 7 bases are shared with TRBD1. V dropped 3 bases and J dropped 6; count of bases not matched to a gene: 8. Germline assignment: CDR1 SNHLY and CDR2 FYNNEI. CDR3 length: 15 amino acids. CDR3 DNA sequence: TGTGCCAGCAGTGATCGAAGACAGGGCCTTCAGCCCCAGCATTTT. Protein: CASSDRRQGLQPQHF.

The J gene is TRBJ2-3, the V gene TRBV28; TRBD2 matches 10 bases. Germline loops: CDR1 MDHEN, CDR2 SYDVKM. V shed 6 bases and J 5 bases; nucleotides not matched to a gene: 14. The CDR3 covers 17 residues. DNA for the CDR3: TGTGCCAGCAGCCGACCCCTAGCGGGAGTCGGAGTAGATACGCAGTATTTT. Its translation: CASSRPLAGVGVDTQYF. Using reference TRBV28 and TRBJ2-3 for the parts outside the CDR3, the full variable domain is DVKVTQSSRYLVKRTGEKVFLECVQDMDHENMFWYRQDPGLGLRLIYFSYDVKMKEKGDIPEGYSVSREKKERFSLILESASTNQTSMYLCASSRPLAGVGVDTQYFGPGTRLTVL.

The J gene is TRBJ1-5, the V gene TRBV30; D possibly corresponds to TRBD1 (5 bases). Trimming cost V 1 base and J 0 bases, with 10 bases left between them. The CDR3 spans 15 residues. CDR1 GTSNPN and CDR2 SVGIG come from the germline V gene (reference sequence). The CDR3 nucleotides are TGTGCCTGGAGTGGTATGGGGCATAGCAATCAGCCCCAGCATTTT. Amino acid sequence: CAWSGMGHSNQPQHF. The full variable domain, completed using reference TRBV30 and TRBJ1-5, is SQTIHQWPATLVQPVGSPLSLECTVEGTSNPNLYWYRQAAGRGLQLLFYSVGIGQISSEVPQNLSASRPQDRQFILSSKKLLLSDSGFYLCAWSGMGHSNQPQHFGDGTRLSIL.

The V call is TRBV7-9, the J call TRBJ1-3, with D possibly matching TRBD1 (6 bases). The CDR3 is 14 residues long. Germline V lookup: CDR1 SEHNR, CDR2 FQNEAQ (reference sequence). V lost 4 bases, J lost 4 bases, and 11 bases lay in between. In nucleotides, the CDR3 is TGTGCCAGCAGCTGGAGACAGGAGGGAAACACCATATATTTT. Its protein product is CASSWRQEGNTIYF.

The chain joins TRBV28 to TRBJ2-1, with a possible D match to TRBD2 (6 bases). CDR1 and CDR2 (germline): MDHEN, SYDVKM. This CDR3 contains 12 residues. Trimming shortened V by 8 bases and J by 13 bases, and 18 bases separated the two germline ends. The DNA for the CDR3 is TGTGCCAGCGGGCCCCCCGGGACTCACCAGTTCTTC. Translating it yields CASGPPGTHQFF.

The CDR3 loop is CASSSQGPGGLSYNEQFF. The CDR3 bases are TGCGCCAGCAGCTCACAGGGCCCGGGCGGCCTCTCCTACAATGAGCAGTTCTTC. The gene calls are TRBV5-1 and TRBJ2-1; TRBD1 might be the D (6 bases). The CDR3 sequence is 18 residues long. The germline gives CDR1 SGHRS, CDR2 YFSETQ. Trimming cost V 3 bases and J 0 bases, with 19 bases left between them. Full variable domain (missing parts from reference TRBV5-1 and TRBJ2-1): KAGVTQTPRYLIKTRGQQVTLSCSPISGHRSVSWYQQTPGQGLQFLFEYFSETQRNKGNFPGRFSGRQFSNSRSEMNVSTLELGDSALYLCASSSQGPGGLSYNEQFFGPGTRLTVL.

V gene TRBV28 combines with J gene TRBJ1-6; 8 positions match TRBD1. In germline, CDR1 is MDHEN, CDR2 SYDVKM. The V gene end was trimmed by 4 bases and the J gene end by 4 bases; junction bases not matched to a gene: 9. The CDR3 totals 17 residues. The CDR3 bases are TGTGCCAGCAGTTCCACGGGGACAGGTGTTTATAATTCACCCCTCCACTTT. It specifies CASSSTGTGVYNSPLHF.

Here the CDR3 DNA reads TGTGCCAGCAGCCAGTATAGGGGCCTGAACACTGAAGCTTTCTTT. Its translation is CASSQYRGLNTEAFF. The chain carries TRBV28 and TRBJ1-1; TRBD1 is a possible D gene (5 bases). Per germline, CDR1 MDHEN and CDR2 SYDVKM. V lost 6 bases and J lost 0, with 14 bases in between. This CDR3 is built from 15 residues. Supplemented by reference TRBV28 and TRBJ1-1, the full variable domain reads DVKVTQSSRYLVKRTGEKVFLECVQDMDHENMFWYRQDPGLGLRLIYFSYDVKMKEKGDIPEGYSVSREKKERFSLILESASTNQTSMYLCASSQYRGLNTEAFFGQGTRLTVV.

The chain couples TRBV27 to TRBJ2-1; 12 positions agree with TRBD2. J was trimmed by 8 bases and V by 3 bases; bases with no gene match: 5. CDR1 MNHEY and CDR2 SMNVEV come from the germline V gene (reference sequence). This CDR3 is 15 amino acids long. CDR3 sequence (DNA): TGTGCCAGCAGTTTTTCGACTAGCGGGAGTCATGAGCAGTTCTTC. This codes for CASSFSTSGSHEQFF.

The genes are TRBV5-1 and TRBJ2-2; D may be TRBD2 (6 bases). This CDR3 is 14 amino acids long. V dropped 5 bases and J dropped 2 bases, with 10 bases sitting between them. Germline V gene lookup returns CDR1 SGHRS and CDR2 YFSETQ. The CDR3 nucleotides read TGCGCCAGCAGGCGGGACTCTAACACCGGGGAGCTGTTTTTT. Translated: CASRRDSNTGELFF.

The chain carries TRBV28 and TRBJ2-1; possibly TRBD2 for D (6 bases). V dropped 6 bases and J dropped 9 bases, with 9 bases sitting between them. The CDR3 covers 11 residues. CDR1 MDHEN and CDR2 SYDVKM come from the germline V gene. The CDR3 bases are TGTGCCAGCAGCCGGAGGGTTGAGCAGTTCTTC. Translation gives CASSRRVEQFF.

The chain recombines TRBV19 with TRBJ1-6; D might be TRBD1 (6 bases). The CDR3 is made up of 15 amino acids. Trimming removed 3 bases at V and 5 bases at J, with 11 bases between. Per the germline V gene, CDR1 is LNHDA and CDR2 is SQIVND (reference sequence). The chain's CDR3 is CASSISTGNNSPLHF. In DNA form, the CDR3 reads TGTGCCAGTAGTATTTCAACAGGGAATAATTCACCCCTCCACTTT.

The CDR3 region has the DNA TGTGCCAGCAGCCCCCAGACAGTTTTCGGTGCGAACATTCAGTACTTC. Its protein product is CASSPQTVFGANIQYF. The chain has TRBV11-2 and TRBJ2-4; tentatively, D is TRBD1 (5 bases). V shed 5 bases and J shed 7 bases, with 21 bases lying between them. The CDR3 extends over 16 amino acids. Germline V gives CDR1 SGHAT, CDR2 FQNNGV. The complete variable domain, with remaining parts taken from reference TRBV11-2 and TRBJ2-4, reads EAGVAQSPRYKIIEKRQSVAFWCNPISGHATLYWYQQILGQGPKLLIQFQNNGVVDDSQLPKDRFSAERLKGVDSTLKIQPAKLEDSAVYLCASSPQTVFGANIQYFGAGTRLSVL.

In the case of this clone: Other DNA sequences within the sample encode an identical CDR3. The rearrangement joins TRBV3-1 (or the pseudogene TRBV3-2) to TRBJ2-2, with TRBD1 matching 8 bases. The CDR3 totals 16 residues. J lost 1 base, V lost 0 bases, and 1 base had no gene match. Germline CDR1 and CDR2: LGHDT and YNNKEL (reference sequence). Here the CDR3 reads CASSQEGTGNTGELFF. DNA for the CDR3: TGTGCCAGCAGCCAAGAAGGGACAGGGAACACCGGGGAGCTGTTTTTT.

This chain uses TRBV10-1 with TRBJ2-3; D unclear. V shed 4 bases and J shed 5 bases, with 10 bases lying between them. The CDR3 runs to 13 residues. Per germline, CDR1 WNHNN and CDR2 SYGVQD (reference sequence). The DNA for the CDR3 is TGCGCCAGCAGTGGTAGCTGGAGAGATACGCAGTATTTT. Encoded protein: CASSGSWRDTQYF.

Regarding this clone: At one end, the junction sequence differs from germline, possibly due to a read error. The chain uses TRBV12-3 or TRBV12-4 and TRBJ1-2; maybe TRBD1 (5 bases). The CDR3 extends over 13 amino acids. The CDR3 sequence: CASSLSSPTEYSF. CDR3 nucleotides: TGTGCCAGCAGTTTGTCGTCCCCGACAGAGTATTCCTTC.